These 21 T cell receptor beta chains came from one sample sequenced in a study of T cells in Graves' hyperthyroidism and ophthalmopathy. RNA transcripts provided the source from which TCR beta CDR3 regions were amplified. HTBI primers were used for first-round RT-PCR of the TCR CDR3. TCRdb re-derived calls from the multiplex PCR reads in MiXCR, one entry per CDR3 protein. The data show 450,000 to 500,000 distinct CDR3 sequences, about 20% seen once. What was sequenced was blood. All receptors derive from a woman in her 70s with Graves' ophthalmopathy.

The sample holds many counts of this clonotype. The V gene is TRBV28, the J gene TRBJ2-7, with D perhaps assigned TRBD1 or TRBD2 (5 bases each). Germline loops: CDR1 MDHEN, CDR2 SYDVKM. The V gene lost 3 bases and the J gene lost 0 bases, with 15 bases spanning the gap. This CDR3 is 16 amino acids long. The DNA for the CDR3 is TGTGCCAGCAGTTTCAAACCGGGGACCATCTCCTACGAGCAGTACTTC. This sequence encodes CASSFKPGTISYEQYF.

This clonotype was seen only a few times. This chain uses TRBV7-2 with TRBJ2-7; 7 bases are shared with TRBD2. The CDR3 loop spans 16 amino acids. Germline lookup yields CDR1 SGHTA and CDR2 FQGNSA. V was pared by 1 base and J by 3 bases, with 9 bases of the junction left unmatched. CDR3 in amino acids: CASSLDLGGSSYEQYF. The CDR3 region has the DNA TGTGCCAGCAGCTTAGACCTAGGCGGGAGTAGCTACGAGCAGTACTTC.

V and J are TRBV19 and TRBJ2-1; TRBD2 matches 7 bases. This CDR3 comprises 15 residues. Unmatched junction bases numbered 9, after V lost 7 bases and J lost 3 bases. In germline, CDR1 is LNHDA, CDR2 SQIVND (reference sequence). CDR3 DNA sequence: TGTGCCAGTAATTCCGCTAGCGGATACTACAATGAGCAGTTCTTC. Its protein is CASNSASGYYNEQFF. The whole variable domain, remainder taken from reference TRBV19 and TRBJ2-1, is DGGITQSPKYLFRKEGQNVTLSCEQNLNHDAMYWYRQDPGQGLRLIYYSQIVNDFQKGDIAEGYSVSREKKESFPLTVTSAQKNPTAFYLCASNSASGYYNEQFFGPGTRLTVL.

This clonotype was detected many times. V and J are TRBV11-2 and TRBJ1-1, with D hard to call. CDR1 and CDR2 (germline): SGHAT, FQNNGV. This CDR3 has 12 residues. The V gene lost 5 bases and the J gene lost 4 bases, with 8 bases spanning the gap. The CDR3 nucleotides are TGTGCCAGCAGCCATGGCGGCACTGAAGCTTTCTTT. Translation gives CASSHGGTEAFF. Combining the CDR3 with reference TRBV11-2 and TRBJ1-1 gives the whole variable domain EAGVAQSPRYKIIEKRQSVAFWCNPISGHATLYWYQQILGQGPKLLIQFQNNGVVDDSQLPKDRFSAERLKGVDSTLKIQPAKLEDSAVYLCASSHGGTEAFFGQGTRLTVV.

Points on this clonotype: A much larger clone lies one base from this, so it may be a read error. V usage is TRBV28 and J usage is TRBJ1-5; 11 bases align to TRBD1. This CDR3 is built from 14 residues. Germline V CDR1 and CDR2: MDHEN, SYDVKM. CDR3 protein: CTTKDRGLNQPQHF. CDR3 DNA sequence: TGTACCACCAAGGACAGGGGGCTCAATCAGCCCCAGCATTTT.

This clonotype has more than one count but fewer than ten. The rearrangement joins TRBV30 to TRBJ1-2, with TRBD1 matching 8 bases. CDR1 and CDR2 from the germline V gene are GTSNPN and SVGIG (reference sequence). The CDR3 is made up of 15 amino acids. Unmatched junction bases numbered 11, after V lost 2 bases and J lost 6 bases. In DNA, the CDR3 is TGTGCCTGGAGTCTCTCCAGACAGGGGTCCGATGGCTACACCTTC. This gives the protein CAWSLSRQGSDGYTF.

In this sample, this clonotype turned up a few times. CDR3 residues: CSVKDSNSNYGYTF. CDR3 DNA: TGCAGCGTTAAGGACAGCAACAGTAACTATGGCTACACCTTC. The chain employs TRBV29-1 and TRBJ1-2; D might be TRBD1 (6 bases). This CDR3 comprises 14 residues. V lost 5 bases and J lost 1, with 14 bases in between. Germline V gives CDR1 SQVTM, CDR2 ANQGSEA.

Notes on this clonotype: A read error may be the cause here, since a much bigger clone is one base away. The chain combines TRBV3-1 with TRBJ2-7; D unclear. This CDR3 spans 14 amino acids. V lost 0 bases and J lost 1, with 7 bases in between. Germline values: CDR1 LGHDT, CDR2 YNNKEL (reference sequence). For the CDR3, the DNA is TGTGCCAGCAGCCAAGAGGGGTTTTCCTACGAGCAGTACTTC. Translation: CASSQEGFSYEQYF.

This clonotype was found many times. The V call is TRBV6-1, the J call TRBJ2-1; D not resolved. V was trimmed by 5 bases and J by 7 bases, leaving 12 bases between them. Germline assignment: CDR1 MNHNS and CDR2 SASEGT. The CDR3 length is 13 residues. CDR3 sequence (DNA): TGTGCCAGCAGTAACCGGGCCCTTAATGAGCAGTTCTTC. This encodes CASSNRALNEQFF.

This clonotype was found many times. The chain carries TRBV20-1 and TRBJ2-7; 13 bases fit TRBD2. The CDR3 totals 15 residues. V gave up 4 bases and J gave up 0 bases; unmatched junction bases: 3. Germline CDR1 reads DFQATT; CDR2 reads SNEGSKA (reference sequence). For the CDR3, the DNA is TGCAGTGCTATGGGGACTAGCGGGAACTCCTACGAGCAGTACTTC. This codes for CSAMGTSGNSYEQYF.

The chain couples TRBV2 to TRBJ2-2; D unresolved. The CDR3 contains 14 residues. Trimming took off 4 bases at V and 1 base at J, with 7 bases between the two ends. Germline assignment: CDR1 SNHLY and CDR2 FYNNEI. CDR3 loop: CASSARRNTGELFF. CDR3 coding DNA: TGTGCCAGCAGTGCTCGGAGGAACACCGGGGAGCTGTTTTTT.

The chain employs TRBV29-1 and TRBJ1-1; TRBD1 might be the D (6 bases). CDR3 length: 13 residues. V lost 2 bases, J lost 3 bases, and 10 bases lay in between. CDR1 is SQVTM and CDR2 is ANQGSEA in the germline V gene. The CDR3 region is CSVEKGVYTEAFF. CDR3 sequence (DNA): TGCAGCGTTGAAAAGGGGGTTTACACTGAAGCTTTCTTT. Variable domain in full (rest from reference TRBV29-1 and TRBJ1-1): SAVISQKPSRDICQRGTSLTIQCQVDSQVTMMFWYRQQPGQSLTLIATANQGSEATYESGFVIDKFPISRPNLTFSTLTVSNMSPEDSSIYLCSVEKGVYTEAFFGQGTRLTVV.

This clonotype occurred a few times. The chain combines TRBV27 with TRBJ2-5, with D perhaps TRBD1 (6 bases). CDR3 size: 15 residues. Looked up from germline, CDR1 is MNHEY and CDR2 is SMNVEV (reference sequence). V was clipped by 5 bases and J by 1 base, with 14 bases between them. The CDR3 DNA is TGTGCCAGCAGTCCCGCGACAGGTCTCCAAGAGACCCAGTACTTC. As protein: CASSPATGLQETQYF.

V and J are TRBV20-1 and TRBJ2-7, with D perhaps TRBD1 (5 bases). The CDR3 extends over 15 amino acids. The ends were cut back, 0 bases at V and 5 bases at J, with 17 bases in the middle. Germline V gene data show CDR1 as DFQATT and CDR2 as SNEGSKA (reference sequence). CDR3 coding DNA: TGCAGTGCTAGAGATAACAGGTTCCCGAAGAACGAGCAGTACTTC. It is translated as CSARDNRFPKNEQYF.

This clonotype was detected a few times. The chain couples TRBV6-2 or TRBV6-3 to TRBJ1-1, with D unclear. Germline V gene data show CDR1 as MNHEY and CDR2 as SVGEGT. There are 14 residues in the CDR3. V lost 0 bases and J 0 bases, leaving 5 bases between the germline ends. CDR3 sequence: CASSYSRMNTEAFF. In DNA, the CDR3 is TGTGCCAGCAGTTACTCAAGAATGAACACTGAAGCTTTCTTT.

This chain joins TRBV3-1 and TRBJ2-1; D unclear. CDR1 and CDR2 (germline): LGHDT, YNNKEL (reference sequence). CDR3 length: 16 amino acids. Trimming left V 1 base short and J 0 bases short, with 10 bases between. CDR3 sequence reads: CASSQGADPSYNEQFF. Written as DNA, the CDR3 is TGTGCCAGCAGCCAAGGAGCCGACCCCTCCTACAATGAGCAGTTCTTC.

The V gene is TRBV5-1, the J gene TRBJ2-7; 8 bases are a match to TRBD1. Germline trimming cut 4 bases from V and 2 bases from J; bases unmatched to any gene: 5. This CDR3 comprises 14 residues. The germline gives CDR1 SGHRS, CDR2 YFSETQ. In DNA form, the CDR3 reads TGCGCCAGCAGCCCACAGGGGGTCGCCTACGAGCAGTACTTC. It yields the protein CASSPQGVAYEQYF.

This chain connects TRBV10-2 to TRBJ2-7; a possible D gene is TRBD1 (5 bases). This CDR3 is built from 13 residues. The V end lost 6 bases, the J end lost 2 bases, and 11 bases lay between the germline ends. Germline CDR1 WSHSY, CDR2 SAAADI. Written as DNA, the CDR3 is TGCGCCAGCAGGCCCCAGGGCCCCTACGAGCAGTACTTC. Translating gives CASRPQGPYEQYF.

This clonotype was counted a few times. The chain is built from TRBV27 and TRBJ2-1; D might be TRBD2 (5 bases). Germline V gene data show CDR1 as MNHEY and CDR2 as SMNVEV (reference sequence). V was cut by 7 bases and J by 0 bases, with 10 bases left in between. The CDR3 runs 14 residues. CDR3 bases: TGTGCCAGCAAAACGGGGAGCTCCTACAATGAGCAGTTCTTC. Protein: CASKTGSSYNEQFF.

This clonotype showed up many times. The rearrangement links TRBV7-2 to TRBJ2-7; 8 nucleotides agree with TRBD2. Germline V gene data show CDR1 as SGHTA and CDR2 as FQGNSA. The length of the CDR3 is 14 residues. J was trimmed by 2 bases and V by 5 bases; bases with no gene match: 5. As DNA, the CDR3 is TGTGCCAGCAGCCCCAGCGGGGGTCCCTACGAGCAGTACTTC. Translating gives CASSPSGGPYEQYF.

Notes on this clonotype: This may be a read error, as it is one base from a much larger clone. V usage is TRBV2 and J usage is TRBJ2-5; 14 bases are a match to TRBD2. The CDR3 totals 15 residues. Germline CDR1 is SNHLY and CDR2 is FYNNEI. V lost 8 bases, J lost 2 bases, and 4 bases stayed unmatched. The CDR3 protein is CASARTSGRQETQYF. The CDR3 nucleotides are TGTGCCAGCGCCCGGACTAGCGGGAGGCAAGAGACCCAGTACTTC. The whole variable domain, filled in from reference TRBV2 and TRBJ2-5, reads EPEVTQTPSHQVTQMGQEVILRCVPISNHLYFYWYRQILGQKVEFLVSFYNNEISEKSEIFDDQFSVERPDGSNFTLKIRSTKLEDSAMYFCASARTSGRQETQYFGPGTRLLVL.